These 25 T cell receptor beta chains were sequenced from one sample in a study of shared clonotypes between healthy human individuals. This table comes from immunoSEQ multiplex PCR, and its TCRdb copy is limited to in-frame clones, with some not included. The sample yields roughly 1,100,000 clones, approximately 68% seen once. The sample taken for sequencing was memory CD4+ T cells sorted from blood. Subset: CD45RA-negative fraction. These receptors were obtained from a man between 18 and 29 years old in good health.

The CDR3 DNA is TGTGCCAGCATAGGGCCGAGCAATCAGCCCCAGCATTTT. It yields the protein CASIGPSNQPQHF. V usage is TRBV6-1 and J usage is TRBJ1-5; D remains ambiguous. Germline V gene sequence: CDR1 MNHNS, CDR2 SASEGT. The germline V and J ends were trimmed by 7 bases and 1 base, with 8 bases remaining between them. This CDR3 is 13 amino acids long.

This clone was counted only a few times. The J gene is TRBJ2-1, the V gene TRBV5-6; D perhaps matches TRBD2 (6 bases). Germline assignment: CDR1 SGHDT and CDR2 YYEEEE. CDR3 size: 15 residues. Trimming left V 1 base short and J 0 bases short, with 8 bases between. CDR3 nucleotides: TGTGCCAGCAGCTTGATGGGGGGCTCCTACAATGAGCAGTTCTTC. Translating gives CASSLMGGSYNEQFF.

This chain connects TRBV6-5 to TRBJ2-3; 8 bases fit TRBD2. Germline assignment: CDR1 MNHEY and CDR2 SVGAGI. V lost 10 bases to trimming and J lost 2 bases; unmatched junction nucleotides: 8. The CDR3 has 14 residues. The CDR3 DNA reads as TGTGCCACCGGTCGGGGGGGTCCCACAGATACGCAGTATTTT. Translated, it gives CATGRGGPTDTQYF.

The chain joins TRBV6-5 to TRBJ1-1; TRBD1 matches at 8 bases. J gave up 8 bases and V 7 bases, and 9 bases lay outside the gene matches. The CDR3 spans 13 residues. Germline lookup yields CDR1 MNHEY and CDR2 SVGAGI. CDR3 amino acids: CASTLGQGSEAFF. In DNA, the CDR3 is TGTGCCAGCACCTTAGGACAGGGAAGCGAAGCTTTCTTT.

The CDR3 DNA reads TGTGCCACCGGTCGATTGGTCGCGAACACCGGGGAGCTGTTTTTT. Protein: CATGRLVANTGELFF. The chain carries TRBV27 and TRBJ2-2; D is uncertain. Germline lookup yields CDR1 MNHEY and CDR2 SMNVEV (reference sequence). There are 15 residues in the CDR3. Trimming pared 10 bases from V and 0 bases from J, leaving 15 bases between.

The chain is built from TRBV6-5 and TRBJ1-4; 7 bases map to TRBD1. V lost 4 bases, J lost 0 bases, and 5 bases stayed unmatched. The germline CDR1 and CDR2 sequences are MNHEY and SVGAGI. CDR3 length: 16 amino acids. The CDR3 sequence is CASSSGTAATNEKLFF. The CDR3 bases are TGTGCCAGCAGTTCCGGGACAGCTGCAACTAATGAAAAACTGTTTTTT.

The chain links TRBV7-2 to TRBJ2-7; D unclear. Deletions cut 0 bases from V and 2 bases from J, with 8 bases between. The CDR3 runs to 14 residues. Germline-derived CDR1 and CDR2 are SGHTA and FQGNSA. CDR3 coding DNA: TGTGCCAGCAGCTTAGCACCCGCCCCCTACGAGCAGTACTTC. As protein: CASSLAPAPYEQYF.

The rearrangement joins TRBV9 to TRBJ1-6; 7 bases map to TRBD1. CDR3 size: 16 residues. Germline CDR1 is SGDLS and CDR2 is YYNGEE. J lost 6 bases, V lost 4 bases, and 10 bases had no gene match. CDR3 in amino acids: CASSPHRGSFNSPLHF. The CDR3 DNA follows: TGTGCCAGCAGCCCCCACAGGGGTTCGTTTAATTCACCCCTCCACTTT.

V gene TRBV9 combines with J gene TRBJ2-3, with a weak D call TRBD2 (5 bases). Trimming stripped 0 bases from V and 1 base from J, with 12 bases between. Germline V gene data show CDR1 as SGDLS and CDR2 as YYNGEE. This CDR3 has 16 residues. The CDR3 sequence is CASSVAPMGGTDTQYF. In DNA form, the CDR3 reads TGTGCCAGCAGCGTAGCTCCGATGGGAGGCACAGATACGCAGTATTTT.

The chain joins TRBV10-3 to TRBJ2-7; TRBD1 might be the D (6 bases). Per the germline V gene, CDR1 is ENHRY and CDR2 is SYGVKD. The CDR3 has 15 amino acids. Trimming took off 0 bases at V and 4 bases at J, with 13 bases between the two ends. The CDR3 region has the DNA TGTGCCATCAGTGAGTCGACAGGAATGGCATACGAGCAGTACTTC. Encoded protein: CAISESTGMAYEQYF.

There are a few counts of this clone. V and J are TRBV19 and TRBJ2-6; D remains unclear. The CDR3 totals 14 residues. The V end was cut by 4 bases, the J end by 4 bases, with 8 bases between. From germline, CDR1 is LNHDA and CDR2 SQIVND (reference sequence). The CDR3 is CASSTQAGANVLTF. The CDR3 coding sequence is TGTGCCAGTAGTACGCAAGCGGGGGCCAACGTCCTGACTTTC.

This sequence joins TRBV14 and TRBJ2-2; D not certain. The CDR3 covers 17 residues. V lost 2 bases and J 5 bases, leaving 18 bases between the germline ends. Germline lookup yields CDR1 SGHDN and CDR2 FVKESK. The DNA for the CDR3 is TGTGCCAGCAGCCAACGAAGGCCTTCCCTAAGTACCGGGGAGCTGTTTTTT. It translates to CASSQRRPSLSTGELFF.

This clone has a count of ten or more. The sample contains more than one DNA sequence encoding this CDR3. V and J are TRBV9 and TRBJ2-5; D is undetermined. Germline loops: CDR1 SGDLS, CDR2 YYNGEE. The CDR3 spans 13 residues. Trimming took off 0 bases at V and 1 base at J, with 4 bases between the two ends. The DNA of the CDR3 is TGTGCCAGCAGCGTAGGGCTCCAAGAGACCCAGTACTTC. Its protein is CASSVGLQETQYF.

The genes are TRBV5-5 and TRBJ2-7; no reliable D call. Trimming shortened V by 4 bases and J by 0 bases, and 11 bases separated the two germline ends. Germline V gene data show CDR1 as SGHKS and CDR2 as YYEKEE (reference sequence). This CDR3 has 14 amino acids. The CDR3 loop reads CASSHAPASYEQYF. CDR3 DNA sequence: TGTGCCAGCAGCCACGCTCCGGCCTCCTACGAGCAGTACTTC.

The chain is built from TRBV2 and TRBJ2-2, with D perhaps matching TRBD2 (6 bases). CDR1 is SNHLY and CDR2 is FYNNEI in the germline V gene. V was clipped by 5 bases and J by 0 bases, with 10 bases between them. The length of the CDR3 is 15 residues. The CDR3 protein is CASSLADSNTGELFF. The CDR3, as DNA: TGTGCCAGCAGTTTAGCGGACTCGAACACCGGGGAGCTGTTTTTT.

As to this clone: Given a much more abundant clone one base away, this may be a read error. This sequence joins TRBV5-1 and TRBJ2-2; the match to TRBD1 covers 8 bases. Germline CDR1 reads SGHRS; CDR2 reads YFSETQ. The CDR3 covers 15 residues. Unmatched junction bases numbered 3, after V lost 4 bases and J lost 1 base. CDR3 bases: TGCGCCAGCAGCCGCGGGACAGGGAACACCGGGGAGCTGTTTTTT. The encoded protein is CASSRGTGNTGELFF.

This clone was observed at least ten times. This sequence joins TRBV6-1 and TRBJ2-7; D may be TRBD1 or TRBD2 (6 bases each). Trimming pared 8 bases from V and 1 base from J, leaving 12 bases between. CDR3 size: 13 residues. CDR1 and CDR2 (germline): MNHNS, SASEGT. CDR3 DNA sequence: TGTGCCAGCCAGGAAGGGGGGTCCTACGAGCAGTACTTC. Translated, it gives CASQEGGSYEQYF.

This rearrangement joins TRBV5-1 to TRBJ2-7, with D uncertain. The CDR3 consists of 15 residues. With 2 bases removed from V and 4 bases from J, the gap between germline ends came to 16 bases. Germline values: CDR1 SGHRS, CDR2 YFSETQ. The CDR3 DNA follows: TGCGCCAGCAGCTTTGAATCCTCGAGATTTTACGAGCAGTACTTC. Protein product: CASSFESSRFYEQYF.

The rearrangement joins TRBV6-5 to TRBJ2-7; tentative D call: TRBD2 (5 bases). The CDR3 sequence is 13 residues long. The germline V gene has CDR1 MNHEY and CDR2 SVGAGI. The V end lost 6 bases, the J end lost 4 bases, and 13 bases lay between the germline ends. The CDR3 here is CASRYEREYEQYF. The CDR3 DNA reads TGTGCCAGCAGATACGAAAGGGAGTACGAGCAGTACTTC.

The V gene is TRBV10-3, the J gene TRBJ1-1, with 12 nucleotides matching TRBD1. The V segment lost 10 bases and the J segment 6 bases; nucleotides outside the gene matches: 9. The V gene's germline CDR1 is ENHRY and CDR2 SYGVKD. The CDR3 has 14 residues. CDR3 protein: CATTVGQGAAEAFF. The CDR3 DNA reads as TGTGCCACCACGGTGGGACAGGGGGCGGCTGAAGCTTTCTTT.

This clone has a handful of counts. Other DNA sequences within the sample encode an identical CDR3. V usage is TRBV19 and J usage is TRBJ2-2; D unclear. The V end lost 1 base, the J end lost 2 bases, and 8 bases lay between the germline ends. The CDR3 contains 15 residues. Germline CDR1 reads LNHDA; CDR2 reads SQIVND (reference sequence). Here the CDR3 DNA reads TGTGCCAGTAGTATAGGACTTCTAAACACCGGGGAGCTGTTTTTT. Amino acids: CASSIGLLNTGELFF.

The rearrangement uses TRBV30 and TRBJ2-2; D call uncertain. The CDR3 runs 11 residues. Trimming removed 4 bases at V and 3 bases at J, with 3 bases between. The germline gives CDR1 GTSNPN, CDR2 SVGIG (reference sequence). In DNA, the CDR3 is TGTGCCTGGAAAGACACCGGGGAGCTGTTTTTT. Translating it yields CAWKDTGELFF.

This sequence joins TRBV7-9 and TRBJ2-3; 8 bases align to TRBD1. Germline lookup yields CDR1 SEHNR and CDR2 FQNEAQ (reference sequence). After removal of 4 bases from V and 5 bases from J, the junction contained 11 bases not matched to a gene. This CDR3 has 16 amino acids. CDR3 loop: CASSWYGAGGKDTQYF. CDR3 coding DNA: TGTGCCAGCAGCTGGTACGGGGCAGGGGGCAAAGATACGCAGTATTTT.

On this clone itself: Within the sample, other DNA sequences also encode this same CDR3. The chain has TRBV18 and TRBJ2-5; 7 nucleotides align to TRBD1. CDR1 KGHSH and CDR2 LQKENI come from the germline V gene. This CDR3 is built from 13 residues. Losses at the gene ends were 1 base for V and 4 bases for J; bases not matched to a gene: 0. In DNA form, the CDR3 reads TGTGCCAGCTCACCACGGACAGGAGAGACCCAGTACTTC. It codes for CASSPRTGETQYF.

J is TRBJ1-4 and V is TRBV6-5; TRBD1 agrees at 7 bases. The CDR3 has 13 residues. V gave up 7 bases and J gave up 15 bases; unmatched junction bases: 14. CDR1 and CDR2 from the germline V gene are MNHEY and SVGAGI. CDR3 amino acids: CASTTGFRGLMFF. The CDR3 DNA follows: TGTGCCAGCACGACAGGGTTTCGGGGTTTGATGTTTTTT.